A single sample is the source of the 9 T cell receptor beta chains below, sequenced in a study of blood T cell repertoires in COVID-19. Data came from immunoSEQ multiplex PCR; TCRdb stores just in-frame clones and leaves some out. The sample lists around 60,000 clones; approximately 81% were seen once. The sequenced sample consisted of peripheral blood. The source is a man in his sixties with COVID-19, enrolled during active disease.

The chain joins TRBV6-5 to TRBJ1-5; TRBD1 aligns across 7 bases. Unmatched junction bases numbered 5, after V lost 6 bases and J lost 0 bases. This CDR3 is 15 amino acids long. Germline lookup yields CDR1 MNHEY and CDR2 SVGAGI. CDR3 DNA: TGTGCCAGCAGACTAGACAGGGCTAGCAATCAGCCCCAGCATTTT. It codes for CASRLDRASNQPQHF.

The chain carries TRBV6-5 and TRBJ2-5; D gene ambiguous. The CDR3 is 13 residues long. V dropped 2 bases and J dropped 3 bases, with 7 bases sitting between them. Germline lookup yields CDR1 MNHEY and CDR2 SVGAGI. The CDR3, as DNA: TGTGCCAGCAGTTACGGCCCAGAAGAGACCCAGTACTTC. The encoded protein is CASSYGPEETQYF.

The chain uses TRBV5-1 and TRBJ1-1; 8 bases line up with TRBD1. CDR1 SGHRS and CDR2 YFSETQ come from the germline V gene. CDR3 size: 14 residues. Unmatched junction bases numbered 6, after V lost 4 bases and J lost 4 bases. The CDR3 spells CASSGGQGGTEAFF. Here the CDR3 DNA reads TGCGCCAGCAGCGGTGGACAGGGCGGCACTGAAGCTTTCTTT.

The V and J genes are TRBV7-9 and TRBJ1-3; TRBD1 is a possible D gene (5 bases). The V gene lost 1 base and the J gene lost 0 bases, with 7 bases spanning the gap. CDR1 is SEHNR, CDR2 FQNEAQ, per germline (reference sequence). The CDR3 runs to 15 residues. The CDR3 loop reads CASSLGGASGNTIYF. The CDR3 DNA reads as TGTGCCAGCAGCTTAGGTGGGGCCTCTGGAAACACCATATATTTT.

The rearrangement joins TRBV6-5 to TRBJ1-3, with no clear D. With 6 bases removed from V and 5 bases from J, the gap between germline ends came to 14 bases. Germline V CDR1 and CDR2: MNHEY, SVGAGI. This CDR3 region has 14 residues. CDR3 DNA: TGTGCCAGCAGCCGGGAACTATTAAGAAACACCATATATTTT. It yields the protein CASSRELLRNTIYF.

This chain links TRBV3-1 (or the pseudogene TRBV3-2) with TRBJ1-5, with no clear D. The germline V gene has CDR1 LGHDT and CDR2 YNNKEL (reference sequence). The length of the CDR3 is 17 residues. With 0 bases removed from V and 4 bases from J, the gap between germline ends came to 16 bases. The CDR3 sequence is CASSQDLRDKVNQPQHF. CDR3 DNA sequence: TGTGCCAGCAGCCAAGATTTACGCGACAAGGTGAATCAGCCCCAGCATTTT.

CDR3 in amino acids: CASSVATGLAGGLRSRSYNEQFF. In DNA, the CDR3 is TGTGCCAGCAGCGTAGCTACGGGACTAGCGGGAGGGTTACGTAGCCGCTCCTACAATGAGCAGTTCTTC. V gene TRBV9 combines with J gene TRBJ2-1; 16 nucleotides line up with TRBD2. The length of the CDR3 is 23 residues. Germline loops: CDR1 SGDLS, CDR2 YYNGEE. V gave up 0 bases and J gave up 0 bases; unmatched junction bases: 15.

The V call is TRBV6-5, the J call TRBJ2-7, with D possibly TRBD1 on 6 matching bases. Germline V gives CDR1 MNHEY, CDR2 SVGAGI. This CDR3 comprises 14 residues. V was shortened by 6 bases and J by 1 base, with 13 bases between the two germline ends. The CDR3 is CASSQDRRSYEQYF. The CDR3 nucleotides are TGTGCCAGCAGCCAAGACAGGAGATCCTACGAGCAGTACTTC.

J is TRBJ1-3 and V is TRBV5-1, with D hard to call. The CDR3 has 16 residues. The V end lost 0 bases, the J end lost 0 bases, and 10 bases lay between the germline ends. Germline V gene sequence: CDR1 SGHRS, CDR2 YFSETQ. CDR3 sequence: CASSLGVRGSGNTIYF. CDR3 bases: TGCGCCAGCAGCTTGGGTGTACGCGGCTCTGGAAACACCATATATTTT.